This T cell receptor beta chain was observed in a study of beta chain features in type 1 diabetes. Reverse transcription of all isolated RNA meant that expressed TCRB transcripts were sequenced. Data came from immunoSEQ multiplex PCR; TCRdb stores just in-frame clones and leaves some out. The table lists about 160,000 clones, 7.8% of them singletons, with approximately 0.85% in the top ten. General study findings and limits: Across all four CD4+ subsets, people with type 1 diabetes showed modestly shorter TCRB CDR3s. In type 1 diabetes patients, VDJ junctions had fewer insertions; deletions at these junctions were more frequent. Within the patient group, naive, central memory and Treg TCRB repertoires appeared more similar to each other than within healthy donors.

This clone was observed a few times. Antigen specificity is unknown. Sequencing input: central memory CD4+ T cells from blood. This TCR was recovered from a woman aged 40-49 years with type 1 diabetes.

As DNA, the CDR3 is TGTGCCAGCAGTCCCGGACAGGGTTTTTCGGACGAGCAGTACTTC. Its protein is CASSPGQGFSDEQYF. This rearrangement joins TRBV27 to TRBJ2-7; 8 bases map to TRBD1. CDR3 length: 15 amino acids. Per germline, CDR1 MNHEY and CDR2 SMNVEV (reference sequence). The junction had 11 bases not matched to a gene; V was cut back by 5 bases and J by 5 bases.